Listed here are 20 T cell receptor beta chains from one sample, sequenced in a study of T cells after yellow fever vaccination. TCRdb analysed the 5' RACE reads with MiXCR anew, one entry per CDR3 protein. This sample has about 310,000 distinct CDR3 sequences, with 3.6% found just once. The sequencing used PBMCs, collected on the day of the yellow fever booster vaccination. These receptors originate from a man younger than 35 who received the YFV17D yellow fever vaccine.

This clonotype has a count of ten or more. The chain has TRBV9 and TRBJ2-4; D is perhaps TRBD2 (6 bases). CDR3 length: 15 residues. The germline V gene has CDR1 SGDLS and CDR2 YYNGEE. Trimming removed 3 bases at V and 0 bases at J, with 10 bases between. CDR3 loop: CASSAGGGAKNIQYF. CDR3 nucleotides: TGTGCCAGCAGCGCCGGGGGAGGAGCCAAAAACATTCAGTACTTC.

This clonotype came up many times. This rearrangement joins TRBV12-3 or TRBV12-4 to TRBJ2-3, with 7 bases lining up with TRBD1. V was pared by 5 bases and J by 6 bases, with 5 bases of the junction left unmatched. This CDR3 comprises 13 residues. The chain's CDR3 is CASSKRGPDTQYF. The CDR3 bases are TGTGCCAGCAGTAAGAGGGGGCCGGATACGCAGTATTTT.

The rearrangement uses TRBV11-2 and TRBJ1-1; 8 nucleotides match TRBD1. V was pared by 1 base and J by 4 bases, with 2 bases of the junction left unmatched. This CDR3 is built from 14 residues. From germline, CDR1 is SGHAT and CDR2 FQNNGV. The CDR3 nucleotides read TGTGCCAGCAGCTTAGCCAGGGGGCTCACTGAAGCTTTCTTT. Translated, it gives CASSLARGLTEAFF.

This clonotype was detected ten times or more. The chain links TRBV5-1 to TRBJ1-4; D gene unclear. The germline V and J ends were trimmed by 0 bases and 5 bases, with 8 bases remaining between them. Germline V gene lookup returns CDR1 SGHRS and CDR2 YFSETQ. The CDR3 has 14 residues. CDR3 sequence (DNA): TGCGCCAGCAGCTTGGGCAATCCCAATGAAAAACTGTTTTTT. This sequence encodes CASSLGNPNEKLFF.

This clonotype has a handful of counts. Mismatch with germline at one junction end may stem from a read error. This rearrangement joins TRBV12-3 or TRBV12-4 to TRBJ2-2; a weak D match, TRBD2 (6 bases). CDR3 length: 12 amino acids. CDR3 coding DNA: TGTGCCAGCGGTTTTGCGGGGAGGGAGCTGTTTTTT. The encoded protein is CASGFAGRELFF.

This clonotype appeared many times. The genes are TRBV7-8 and TRBJ1-1; possibly TRBD1 for D (5 bases). This CDR3 comprises 15 residues. CDR1 and CDR2 (germline): SGHVS, FQNEAQ. V dropped 1 base and J dropped 3 bases, with 12 bases sitting between them. CDR3 amino acids: CASSLVGEGYTEAFF. CDR3 coding DNA: TGTGCCAGCAGCTTAGTGGGGGAGGGGTACACTGAAGCTTTCTTT.

The rearrangement links TRBV6-5 to TRBJ1-1; no definite D call. The CDR3 covers 16 residues. Germline V gene data show CDR1 as MNHEY and CDR2 as SVGAGI. V lost 2 bases, J lost 6 bases, and 19 bases lay in between. CDR3 DNA: TGTGCCAGCAGTTACCAGAGTGGGGTTTTAGCCGCTGAAGCTTTCTTT. Translated, it gives CASSYQSGVLAAEAFF.

This clonotype showed up just a few times. The chain joins TRBV6-2 or TRBV6-3 to TRBJ2-7; D may match TRBD1 or TRBD2 (5 bases each). Deletions cut 6 bases from V and 2 bases from J, with 11 bases between. The CDR3 sequence is 13 residues long. Per the germline V gene, CDR1 is MNHEY and CDR2 is SVGEGT. The chain's CDR3 is CASREDITYEQYF. The CDR3 bases are TGTGCCAGCAGGGAGGACATTACCTACGAGCAGTACTTC.

V gene TRBV14 combines with J gene TRBJ1-2; tentatively, D is TRBD1 (6 bases). Germline V gene sequence: CDR1 SGHDN, CDR2 FVKESK. This CDR3 region has 15 residues. Trimming removed 5 bases from V and 4 bases from J, with 17 bases in between. This CDR3 is CASSKQGSTSYGYTF. The DNA of the CDR3 is TGTGCCAGCAGCAAACAGGGCTCTACTAGCTATGGCTACACCTTC.

This clonotype turned up a few times. One junction end does not reproduce the germline sequence, and a read error may be involved. V and J are TRBV6-4 and TRBJ2-1, with TRBD2 matching 9 bases. Germline CDR1 MRHNA, CDR2 SNTAGT. The CDR3 length is 15 residues. The CDR3 coding sequence is TGTGCCAGCAGTGACTCTAGCGGGGGTTACAATGAGAAGTTCTTC. Its protein is CASSDSSGGYNEKFF.

This clonotype was detected many times. The chain uses TRBV7-8 and TRBJ2-1; D perhaps matches TRBD1 (6 bases). This CDR3 has 15 residues. V was pared by 5 bases and J by 3 bases, with 14 bases between. CDR1 and CDR2 (germline): SGHVS, FQNEAQ. This CDR3 reads CASSHRDGGYNEQFF. The CDR3 bases are TGTGCCAGCAGCCACAGGGATGGTGGCTACAATGAGCAGTTCTTC. Using reference TRBV7-8 and TRBJ2-1 for the parts outside the CDR3, the full variable domain is GAGVSQSPRYKVAKRGQDVALRCDPISGHVSLFWYQQALGQGPEFLTYFQNEAQLDKSGLPSDRFFAERPEGSVSTLKIQRTQQEDSAVYLCASSHRDGGYNEQFFGPGTRLTVL.

In this sample, this clonotype turned up many times. The chain combines TRBV7-9 with TRBJ2-1, with 7 bases aligning to TRBD1. Trimming took 4 bases from V and 2 from J; bases not matched to a gene: 5. This CDR3 is 15 amino acids long. The germline V gene has CDR1 SEHNR and CDR2 FQNEAQ (reference sequence). This CDR3 is CASSSRQGAYNEQFF. Here the CDR3 DNA reads TGTGCCAGCAGCTCCCGGCAGGGGGCCTACAATGAGCAGTTCTTC.

This clonotype was found many times. V gene TRBV7-6 combines with J gene TRBJ2-5, with 8 bases matching TRBD1. CDR1 and CDR2 from the germline V gene are SGHVS and FNYEAQ. This CDR3 comprises 16 residues. V was clipped by 4 bases and J by 0 bases; unmatched bases: 7. Written as DNA, the CDR3 is TGTGCCAGCAGCTCCAGGGGGCAGGCCCACCAAGAGACCCAGTACTTC. This codes for CASSSRGQAHQETQYF.

This clonotype was found a few times. The rearrangement uses TRBV12-3 or TRBV12-4 and TRBJ1-3; 8 bases are a match to TRBD1. The CDR3 loop spans 16 amino acids. The ends lost 6 bases at V and 4 bases at J; junction bases unmatched: 11. The CDR3 DNA is TGTGCCAGCAGCCCCGTCCAGGGGGCGCGAGGAAACACCATATATTTT. Translating gives CASSPVQGARGNTIYF.

This chain links TRBV7-2 with TRBJ2-5; D might be TRBD2 (5 bases). V shed 5 bases and J shed 2 bases, with 12 bases lying between them. Germline V gene sequence: CDR1 SGHTA, CDR2 FQGNSA. The CDR3 sequence is 14 residues long. The CDR3 spells CASSDGLGQETQYF. The CDR3 coding sequence is TGTGCCAGCAGCGATGGACTCGGGCAAGAGACCCAGTACTTC.

This sequence joins TRBV4-3 and TRBJ2-2; 15 nucleotides align to TRBD2. The length of the CDR3 is 17 residues. Trimming removed 0 bases from V and 5 bases from J; junction bases left unmatched: 1. From germline, CDR1 is LGHNA and CDR2 YSLEER. This chain's CDR3 is CASSQEGLAGGTGELFF. The CDR3 DNA reads TGCGCCAGCAGCCAAGAAGGACTAGCGGGGGGGACCGGGGAGCTGTTTTTT.

The chain uses TRBV10-3 and TRBJ2-3; possible D gene TRBD2, 5 bases. Germline V gives CDR1 ENHRY, CDR2 SYGVKD. Trimming took off 10 bases at V and 2 bases at J, with 13 bases between the two ends. The CDR3 spans 13 residues. The CDR3 protein is CATHPDFTDTQYF. DNA for the CDR3: TGTGCCACTCACCCGGACTTCACAGATACGCAGTATTTT.

This clonotype was observed a few times. The chain links TRBV7-6 to TRBJ1-2; D is uncertain. Germline CDR1 is SGHVS and CDR2 is FNYEAQ. Trimming removed 5 bases at V and 4 bases at J, with 11 bases between. The CDR3 runs to 13 residues. As DNA, the CDR3 is TGTGCCAGCAGCCCTGACATAGGCTATGGCTACACCTTC. Translation gives CASSPDIGYGYTF. Filled out from reference TRBV7-6 and TRBJ1-2, the complete variable domain reads GAGVSQSPRYKVTKRGQDVALRCDPISGHVSLYWYRQALGQGPEFLTYFNYEAQQDKSGLPNDRFSAERPEGSISTLTIQRTEQRDSAMYRCASSPDIGYGYTFGSGTRLTVV.

Ten or more counts support this clonotype. V and J are TRBV5-1 and TRBJ2-3, with D possibly matching TRBD2 (5 bases). The length of the CDR3 is 16 residues. Looked up from germline, CDR1 is SGHRS and CDR2 is YFSETQ. V was pared by 1 base and J by 4 bases, with 16 bases between. DNA for the CDR3: TGCGCCAGCAGCTTGAAGCGGTATCCCAATCCAGATACGCAGTATTTT. The encoded protein is CASSLKRYPNPDTQYF. Together with reference TRBV5-1 and TRBJ2-3, the CDR3 gives the full variable domain: KAGVTQTPRYLIKTRGQQVTLSCSPISGHRSVSWYQQTPGQGLQFLFEYFSETQRNKGNFPGRFSGRQFSNSRSEMNVSTLELGDSALYLCASSLKRYPNPDTQYFGPGTRLTVL.

This clonotype was found a few times. V usage is TRBV6-5 and J usage is TRBJ2-4; 11 nucleotides agree with TRBD2. CDR1 is MNHEY, CDR2 SVGAGI, per germline. The CDR3 is 16 amino acids. J lost 8 bases, V lost 6 bases, and 12 bases had no gene match. CDR3 bases: TGTGCCAGCAGCCTTAGCGGGGGGGCGCCAGGGGACATTCAGTACTTC. Amino acids: CASSLSGGAPGDIQYF.